A selection of T cell receptor beta chains follows, all from one sample in a study of CXCR3-negative and CXCR3-positive naive CD8 T cells. TCRdb re-analyzed the 5' RACE reads; it lists each CDR3 protein once, without DNA. The sample has about 26,000 distinct CDR3 sequences; the top ten hold approximately 3%. What was sequenced was naive CXCR3- CD8+ T cells from blood. These receptors came from a human donor in good health. Some clones in this sample may be carry-over from other donors' samples. Each CDR3 is given with its conserved first and last residue. Where a row states a size, it is once, few, many or the class of an expanded clone; other rows omit it.

size	J	V	CDR3
-	TRBJ2-7	TRBV25-1	CASSDLTGPYYEQYF
-	TRBJ2-7	TRBV6-2/TRBV6-3	CASSYSNVALTGSYEQYF
-	TRBJ2-1	TRBV6-2/TRBV6-3	CASSTGGNEQFF
-	TRBJ2-7	TRBV9	CASSVSERGAYEQYF
-	TRBJ2-2	TRBV29-1	CSVVLAGNTGELFF
-	TRBJ2-7	TRBV29-1	CSVVGQDSYEQYF
-	TRBJ2-7	TRBV29-1	CSVEDREGQGLPYEQYF
-	TRBJ2-3	TRBV7-3	CASSLGEAAGPPTDTQYF
-	TRBJ2-1	TRBV28	CASRTAGYNEQFF
-	TRBJ2-1	TRBV28	CASSPTAGSSYNEQFF
-	TRBJ2-6	TRBV7-6	CASSIGTGWNSGANVLTF
-	TRBJ2-7	TRBV7-9	CASSLLDSSYEQYF
-	TRBJ2-1	TRBV10-3	CAILLNDRNNEQFF
-	TRBJ2-3	TRBV20-1	CSARDWSGTYTDTQYF
medium-sized	TRBJ2-4	TRBV11-3	CASSSGTGMAKNIQYF
-	TRBJ2-3	TRBV7-2	CASSPTRTSGGDTQYF
-	TRBJ2-1	TRBV19	CASSILAGGYLSYNEQFF
-	TRBJ1-1	TRBV20-1	CSAYRGEIYTEAFF
-	TRBJ2-7	TRBV20-1	CSAPAGQTYEQYF
-	TRBJ2-7	TRBV7-7	CASSQPRDRAVYEQYF
-	TRBJ2-1	TRBV29-1	CSMGISGNEQFF
-	TRBJ1-1	TRBV7-9	CASREGGNTEAFF
-	TRBJ1-6	TRBV4-3	CASSQDRSVSLGGSPLHF
-	TRBJ2-1	TRBV29-1	CSVRDWNNEQFF
-	TRBJ2-7	TRBV4-3	CASSQANEGNEQYF
-	TRBJ2-2	TRBV6-2/TRBV6-3	CASSYVRTGELFF